The 29 T cell receptor beta chains given below trace back to one sample, sequenced in a study of CD8 T cells in Susac syndrome. The RNA, roughly 0.45 to 1 ug, was put through reverse transcription using random hexamers. TCRdb itself ran the immunoSEQ multiplex PCR reads through MiXCR, one entry per CDR3 protein. The sample has 150,000 to 200,000 distinct CDR3 sequences, 90% to 95% seen once. Material for sequencing was CD4+ T cells from PBMCs. These receptors were obtained from a human donor with multiple sclerosis.

V gene TRBV6-5 combines with J gene TRBJ1-2; no reliable D call. The CDR3 loop spans 12 amino acids. In germline, CDR1 is MNHEY, CDR2 SVGAGI. Trimming shortened V by 6 bases and J by 9 bases, and 14 bases separated the two germline ends. The CDR3 sequence: CASRRAAMSYTF. The CDR3 nucleotides read TGTGCCAGCAGGCGGGCCGCGATGAGCTACACCTTC.

J is TRBJ1-5 and V is TRBV20-1; D may be TRBD1 (5 bases). V lost 3 bases and J lost 11, with 11 bases in between. The CDR3 has 11 residues. Germline values: CDR1 DFQATT, CDR2 SNEGSKA (reference sequence). CDR3 DNA sequence: TGCAGTGCTAGGGGCGGGGGAGCCCAGCATTTT. Its protein product is CSARGGGAQHF.

The rearrangement uses TRBV20-1 and TRBJ2-1, with 11 nucleotides matching TRBD2. Trimming at V came to 1 base and at J to 8 bases, leaving 4 bases not matched to a gene. There are 14 residues in the CDR3. Germline V gene lookup returns CDR1 DFQATT and CDR2 SNEGSKA (reference sequence). The CDR3, as DNA: TGCAGTGCTAGAGGTAGCGGGGGGGCCTATGAGCAGTTCTTC. This translates into CSARGSGGAYEQFF.

CDR3 sequence reads: CASSAGTRGTDTQYF. CDR3 in DNA: TGTGCCAGCAGCGCCGGGACGAGGGGCACAGATACGCAGTATTTT. The chain links TRBV5-6 to TRBJ2-3; D possibly uses TRBD1 or TRBD2 (5 bases each). CDR1 and CDR2 (germline): SGHDT, YYEEEE. Trimming took off 4 bases at V and 1 base at J, with 13 bases between the two ends. CDR3 length: 15 amino acids.

This clonotype was counted between two and nine times. The chain has TRBV30 and TRBJ1-6, with TRBD1 identical over 8 bases. V was pared by 4 bases and J by 14 bases, with 4 bases of the junction left unmatched. In germline, CDR1 is GTSNPN, CDR2 SVGIG (reference sequence). The CDR3 covers 11 residues. The CDR3: CAWKPGGTLHF. The CDR3 DNA is TGTGCCTGGAAACCAGGGGGCACCCTCCACTTT.

The chain uses TRBV27 and TRBJ1-5; D possibly corresponds to TRBD1 (6 bases). Trimming pared 5 bases from V and 2 bases from J, leaving 16 bases between. The CDR3 is 16 residues long. In germline, CDR1 is MNHEY, CDR2 SMNVEV (reference sequence). DNA for the CDR3: TGTGCCAGCAGTCCCGAGGGGGGGAGGCGCAATCAGCCCCAGCATTTT. Translation: CASSPEGGRRNQPQHF.

The chain uses TRBV7-9 and TRBJ1-2; D unresolved. The CDR3 length is 12 residues. Germline values: CDR1 SEHNR, CDR2 FQNEAQ (reference sequence). Deletions cut 1 base from V and 7 bases from J, with 7 bases between. CDR3 nucleotide sequence: TGTGCCAGCAGCTTAGAAGTAGGTGGCTACACCTTC. It yields the protein CASSLEVGGYTF.

The chain joins TRBV7-9 to TRBJ1-4, with 7 bases lining up with TRBD1. Germline values: CDR1 SEHNR, CDR2 FQNEAQ (reference sequence). After removal of 5 bases from V and 7 bases from J, the junction contained 7 bases not matched to a gene. This CDR3 contains 14 residues. In nucleotides, the CDR3 is TGTGCCAGCAGCCCGGGACAGTATGGTGAAAAACTGTTTTTT. Protein product: CASSPGQYGEKLFF. The complete variable domain, with remaining parts taken from reference TRBV7-9 and TRBJ1-4, reads DTGVSQNPRHKITKRGQNVTFRCDPISEHNRLYWYRQTLGQGPEFLTYFQNEAQLEKSRLLSDRFSAERPKGSFSTLEIQRTEQGDSAMYLCASSPGQYGEKLFFGSGTQLSVL.

This chain connects TRBV27 to TRBJ2-1, with D perhaps matching TRBD1 (6 bases). The CDR3 consists of 16 residues. Germline V gives CDR1 MNHEY, CDR2 SMNVEV (reference sequence). Trimming removed 5 bases from V and 9 bases from J, with 23 bases in between. The CDR3, as DNA: TGTGCCAGCAGTGACCGGGACAAGGTCCCAAGGGGTGAGCAGTTCTTC. It specifies CASSDRDKVPRGEQFF.

The chain uses TRBV12-3 or TRBV12-4 and TRBJ2-5; 7 nucleotides line up with TRBD2. This CDR3 region has 13 residues. V was pared by 7 bases and J by 5 bases, with 7 bases of the junction left unmatched. The CDR3: CASTLGGTETQYF. CDR3 coding DNA: TGTGCCAGCACCCTGGGAGGGACGGAGACCCAGTACTTC.

V is TRBV29-1 and J is TRBJ1-2, with 7 bases fitting TRBD1. From germline, CDR1 is SQVTM and CDR2 ANQGSEA. The CDR3 totals 13 residues. Trimming took 6 bases from V and 5 from J; bases not matched to a gene: 9. CDR3 region: CSVDTGAGYGYTF. As DNA, the CDR3 is TGCAGCGTAGATACAGGGGCCGGGTATGGCTACACCTTC.

The chain employs TRBV20-1 and TRBJ2-7; D ambiguous. The V and J ends lost 3 bases and 3 bases respectively, with 12 bases between them. Germline V CDR1 and CDR2: DFQATT, SNEGSKA (reference sequence). The CDR3 extends over 13 amino acids. The DNA of the CDR3 is TGCAGTGCTAGGGAGAGTCTCCTCTACGAGCAGTACTTC. Translation: CSARESLLYEQYF.

The chain couples TRBV7-9 to TRBJ2-2; D remains unclear. CDR1 SEHNR and CDR2 FQNEAQ come from the germline V gene (reference sequence). With 5 bases removed from V and 6 bases from J, the gap between germline ends came to 1 base. CDR3 length equals 10 residues. The CDR3 bases are TGTGCCAGCAGCCCCGGGGAGCTGTTTTTT. Encoded protein: CASSPGELFF.

The chain couples TRBV20-1 to TRBJ2-3; D gene unclear. Germline CDR1 is DFQATT and CDR2 is SNEGSKA (reference sequence). CDR3 length: 13 amino acids. V was trimmed by 6 bases and J by 1 base, leaving 11 bases between them. CDR3 amino acids: CSAQRTGTDTQYF. The CDR3, as DNA: TGCAGTGCCCAACGGACGGGCACAGATACGCAGTATTTT.

This clonotype was picked up one time. The chain employs TRBV7-2 and TRBJ2-7; D is undetermined. V was clipped by 1 base and J by 8 bases, with 12 bases between them. The CDR3 is 13 amino acids. Germline V gene lookup returns CDR1 SGHTA and CDR2 FQGNSA. This chain's CDR3 is CASSLVHPSQQYF. The DNA of the CDR3 is TGTGCCAGCAGCTTAGTCCACCCATCGCAGCAGTACTTC.

This chain connects TRBV15 to TRBJ1-3, with a possible D match to TRBD1 (5 bases). The V end lost 2 bases, the J end lost 0 bases, and 14 bases lay between the germline ends. The CDR3 covers 17 residues. Germline loops: CDR1 LNHNV, CDR2 YYDKDF (reference sequence). This chain's CDR3 is CATSRQATGISGNTIYF. CDR3 DNA sequence: TGTGCCACCAGCAGACAGGCAACAGGAATCTCTGGAAACACCATATATTTT.

This chain uses TRBV20-1 with TRBJ2-3; TRBD2 agrees at 7 bases. The CDR3 is 15 residues long. CDR1 is DFQATT, CDR2 SNEGSKA, per germline (reference sequence). V dropped 4 bases and J dropped 2; count of bases not matched to a gene: 9. The CDR3: CSAIAPSGPTDTQYF. The DNA of the CDR3 is TGCAGTGCTATCGCCCCTAGCGGACCCACAGATACGCAGTATTTT.

The V call is TRBV18, the J call TRBJ2-3; TRBD2 aligns across 7 bases. J gave up 2 bases and V 1 base, and 9 bases lay outside the gene matches. Germline-derived CDR1 and CDR2 are KGHSH and LQKENI. CDR3 length: 17 amino acids. The CDR3 reads CASSPRRLARDTDTQYF. DNA of the CDR3: TGTGCCAGCTCACCACGAAGACTAGCAAGAGACACAGATACGCAGTATTTT. Drawing the rest from reference TRBV18 and TRBJ2-3, the complete variable domain is NAGVMQNPRHLVRRRGQEARLRCSPMKGHSHVYWYRQLPEEGLKFMVYLQKENIIDESGMPKERFSAEFPKEGPSILRIQQVVRGDSAAYFCASSPRRLARDTDTQYFGPGTRLTVL.

V gene TRBV5-1 combines with J gene TRBJ1-1; 7 bases agree with TRBD1. J lost 1 base, V lost 2 bases, and 5 bases had no gene match. CDR1 and CDR2 from the germline V gene are SGHRS and YFSETQ. The CDR3 is 15 amino acids. The CDR3 loop is CASSLPGQPNTEAFF. CDR3 sequence (DNA): TGCGCCAGCAGCTTACCGGGACAGCCGAACACTGAAGCTTTCTTT.

This chain connects TRBV29-1 to TRBJ2-1, with TRBD1 matching over 9 bases. Germline V lookup: CDR1 SQVTM, CDR2 ANQGSEA. Germline trimming cut 7 bases from V and 8 bases from J; bases unmatched to any gene: 9. The CDR3 sequence is 13 residues long. DNA for the CDR3: TGCAGCGGCCGCCCGGGACAGGGTCATGAGCAGTTCTTC. Encoded protein: CSGRPGQGHEQFF.

The chain is built from TRBV5-6 and TRBJ1-2, with 9 nucleotides matching TRBD1. Looked up from germline, CDR1 is SGHDT and CDR2 is YYEEEE. Losses at the gene ends were 0 bases for V and 8 bases for J; bases not matched to a gene: 5. The CDR3 has 14 residues. CDR3 in DNA: TGTGCCAGCAGCTTGGTTACAGGGGGCGACGGCTACACCTTC. Translated, it gives CASSLVTGGDGYTF.

This chain uses TRBV29-1 with TRBJ1-2; D is ambiguous. Trimming cost V 2 bases and J 4 bases, with 8 bases left between them. There are 12 residues in the CDR3. From germline, CDR1 is SQVTM and CDR2 ANQGSEA. CDR3 nucleotide sequence: TGCAGCGTTGAACGGCAGGTCTATGGCTACACCTTC. Protein product: CSVERQVYGYTF.

V usage is TRBV24-1 and J usage is TRBJ2-7; D is unclear. The germline gives CDR1 KGHDR, CDR2 SFDVKD. The CDR3 runs to 12 residues. The V gene lost 2 bases and the J gene lost 7 bases, with 8 bases spanning the gap. CDR3 loop: CATSDYGQEQYF. CDR3 DNA: TGTGCCACCAGTGATTATGGTCAAGAGCAGTACTTC.

V and J are TRBV3-1 and TRBJ2-5; D is ambiguous. The CDR3 spans 15 residues. Trimming shortened V by 0 bases and J by 4 bases, and 12 bases separated the two germline ends. In germline, CDR1 is LGHDT, CDR2 YNNKEL (reference sequence). CDR3 sequence: CASSQDPQIPETQYF. CDR3 DNA sequence: TGTGCCAGCAGCCAAGATCCCCAGATCCCAGAGACCCAGTACTTC.

The chain couples TRBV5-1 to TRBJ2-3; 11 bases align to TRBD2. The CDR3 has 16 amino acids. Trimming removed 2 bases from V and 2 bases from J; junction bases left unmatched: 4. Germline V gene data show CDR1 as SGHRS and CDR2 as YFSETQ. The CDR3 loop reads CASSFPSGGNTDTQYF. For the CDR3, the DNA is TGCGCCAGCAGCTTTCCTAGCGGGGGGAACACAGATACGCAGTATTTT.

This chain links TRBV24-1 with TRBJ2-1; the match to TRBD2 covers 9 bases. The germline CDR1 and CDR2 sequences are KGHDR and SFDVKD. This CDR3 region has 16 residues. V trimming: 3 bases; J trimming: 4 bases; junction bases outside the gene matches: 6. CDR3: CATSDPTSGQYNEQFF. CDR3 DNA: TGTGCCACCAGTGATCCAACTAGCGGGCAATACAATGAGCAGTTCTTC.

V usage is TRBV4-2 and J usage is TRBJ2-7, with D unclear. The V gene lost 4 bases and the J gene lost 2 bases, with 12 bases spanning the gap. The V gene's germline CDR1 is LGHNA and CDR2 YNFKEQ. The CDR3 has 14 amino acids. CDR3 loop: CASSLAPGPYEQYF. CDR3 coding DNA: TGTGCCAGCAGCCTCGCTCCCGGACCCTACGAGCAGTACTTC.

The chain links TRBV6-1 to TRBJ2-5; a possible D gene is TRBD1 (6 bases). The CDR3 has 13 residues. Trimming stripped 5 bases from V and 5 bases from J, with 12 bases between. CDR1 and CDR2 (germline): MNHNS, SASEGT. This chain's CDR3 is CASSLRTEETQYF. CDR3 nucleotides: TGTGCCAGCAGTCTACGGACAGAGGAGACCCAGTACTTC.

The chain joins TRBV7-8 to TRBJ2-5, with D tentatively TRBD2 (6 bases). CDR1 is SGHVS and CDR2 is FQNEAQ in the germline V gene. Trimming removed 2 bases at V and 4 bases at J, with 17 bases between. This CDR3 comprises 16 residues. CDR3 amino acids: CASSLSRGTYRETQYF. The CDR3 DNA is TGTGCCAGCAGCTTAAGCCGCGGGACGTACCGAGAGACCCAGTACTTC.